These T cell receptor beta chains were read from a single sample in a study of cytomegalovirus exposure and HLA in healthy donors. Using immunoSEQ multiplex PCR, the repertoire was profiled, and TCRdb retains in-frame clones only, with some absent. The data show some 96,000 clones, 64% seen once. The specimen was PBMCs. The source of these receptors is a man between 60 and 70 years old in good health and CMV-seronegative. Both conserved end residues are part of each CDR3. A D gene is named only where the DNA matches it firmly. Only part of the rows carry a size: once, few, many, or a class if the clone is expanded.

j_gene | abundance | d_gene | v_gene | CDR3aa | CDR3nt
TRBJ1-2 | few | TRBD1 | TRBV7-9 | CASSSPQTGGYGYTF | TGTGCCAGCAGCTCCCCCCAGACAGGGGGCTATGGCTACACCTTC
TRBJ2-3 | NA | TRBD2 | TRBV5-1 | CASSLTKLAGGPVHTDTQYF | TGCGCCAGCAGCTTGACCAAGCTAGCGGGGGGGCCAGTCCACACAGATACGCAGTATTTT
TRBJ2-7 | NA | TRBD2 | TRBV29-1 | CSVELLAASSYEQYF | TGCAGCGTTGAATTACTAGCGGCAAGCTCCTACGAGCAGTACTTC
TRBJ2-2 | NA | NA | TRBV6-4 | CASSTGVATGELFF | TGTGCCAGCAGTACGGGTGTAGCAACCGGGGAGCTGTTTTTT
TRBJ2-7 | NA | TRBD1 | TRBV25-1 | CASSEDRAYEQYF | TGTGCCAGCAGTGAAGACAGGGCCTACGAGCAGTACTTC
TRBJ2-7 | NA | TRBD1 | TRBV29-1 | CSVEGSGGNEQYF | TGCAGCGTTGAAGGGTCAGGGGGCAACGAGCAGTACTTC
TRBJ1-2 | NA | TRBD1 | TRBV19 | CASRGTGGHGYTF | TGTGCCAGCCGAGGGACAGGGGGGCATGGCTACACCTTC
TRBJ1-2 | NA | NA | TRBV28 | CASSSGDYGYTF | TGTGCCAGCAGTTCGGGGGACTATGGCTACACCTTC
TRBJ2-7 | NA | NA | TRBV2 | CASSVNRVEEQYF | TGTGCCAGCAGTGTTAACAGGGTGGAGGAGCAGTACTTC
TRBJ2-6 | NA | NA | TRBV11-2 | CASSPGTGANVLTF | TGTGCCAGCAGCCCAGGGACTGGGGCCAACGTCCTGACTTTC
TRBJ2-7 | NA | TRBD2 | TRBV5-1 | CASSKGLAWGADEQYF | TGCGCCAGCAGCAAGGGACTAGCGTGGGGGGCGGACGAGCAGTACTTC
TRBJ2-7 | NA | TRBD2 | TRBV5-5 | CASSKGLAGDLYEQYF | TGTGCCAGCAGCAAGGGACTAGCGGGAGATTTGTACGAGCAGTACTTC
TRBJ2-7 | NA | TRBD2 | TRBV7-9 | CSSSLRLAGGTYEQYF | TGTTCCAGCAGCCTCAGACTAGCGGGAGGCACCTACGAGCAGTACTTC
TRBJ1-6 | once | NA | TRBV6-6 | CASSPFSSPLHF | TGTGCCAGCAGTCCGTTCTCCTCACCCCTCCACTTT
TRBJ1-1 | NA | TRBD1 | TRBV5-1 | CASSLAGQGRIF | TGCGCCAGCAGCTTGGCCGGACAGGGGCGGATCTTT
TRBJ1-1 | NA | NA | TRBV7-2 | CASSLGRSVTEAFF | TGTGCCAGCAGCTTGGGGCGTTCTGTCACTGAAGCTTTCTTT
TRBJ2-1 | NA | NA | TRBV7-2 | CASSSSGTIYNEQFF | TGTGCCAGCAGCTCATCCGGGACAATATACAATGAGCAGTTCTTC
TRBJ2-2 | few | NA | TRBV5-4 | CASSPQGRTTGELFF | TGTGCCAGCAGCCCCCAGGGCAGGACCACCGGGGAGCTGTTTTTT
TRBJ1-1 | NA | TRBD1 | TRBV4-2 | CASSQGGTGVGNTEAFF | TGTGCCAGCAGCCAAGGGGGGACAGGGGTGGGGAACACTGAAGCTTTCTTT
TRBJ1-2 | NA | NA | TRBV7-2 | CASSLVSNFRGYTF | TGTGCCAGCAGCTTAGTTTCCAACTTTCGTGGCTACACCTTC
TRBJ2-3 | NA | NA | TRBV2 | CASGYWDLTDTQYF | TGTGCCAGCGGCTATTGGGACTTAACAGATACGCAGTATTTT
TRBJ1-4 | NA | NA | TRBV7-6 | CASSLSGGATNEKLFF | TGTGCCAGCAGCCTGAGCGGGGGTGCAACTAATGAAAAACTGTTTTTT
TRBJ1-1 | few | NA | TRBV6-6 | CASTLAGNTEAFF | TGTGCCAGCACCCTAGCCGGGAACACTGAAGCTTTCTTT
TRBJ2-1 | NA | NA | TRBV29-1 | CSVESRRNEQFF | TGCAGCGTTGAGTCTCGGCGGAATGAGCAGTTCTTC
TRBJ2-2 | NA | TRBD2 | TRBV19 | CASSIGGTSAGELFF | TGTGCCAGTAGTATAGGAGGGACTAGCGCCGGGGAGCTGTTTTTT
TRBJ1-5 | NA | NA | TRBV19 | CASKGGRSNQPQHF | TGTGCCAGTAAGGGAGGACGGAGCAATCAGCCCCAGCATTTT
TRBJ1-1 | once | TRBD1 | TRBV2 | CASSERGQGTEAFF | TGTGCCAGCAGTGAACGGGGACAGGGAACTGAAGCTTTCTTT
TRBJ1-4 | NA | NA | TRBV5-1 | CASSLVGGGEKLFF | TGCGCCAGCAGCTTGGTCGGGGGTGGTGAAAAACTGTTTTTT
TRBJ2-7 | NA | TRBD2 | TRBV2 | CASRGLAGAGEQYF | TGTGCCAGCAGGGGACTAGCGGGAGCAGGCGAGCAGTACTTC
TRBJ2-1 | NA | TRBD1 | TRBV10-1 | CASSLGQGHNEQFF | TGCGCCAGCAGCCTGGGACAGGGGCACAATGAGCAGTTCTTC
TRBJ1-1 | NA | NA | TRBV11-2 | CASSLDARVNTEAFF | TGTGCCAGCAGCTTAGACGCTAGAGTGAACACTGAAGCTTTCTTT
TRBJ1-5 | NA | NA | TRBV6-5 | CASSPTFDAAEHF | TGTGCCAGCAGCCCCACTTTTGACGCGGCAGAGCATTTT
TRBJ2-5 | NA | TRBD1 | TRBV18 | CASSPQQGEETQYF | TGTGCCAGCTCACCACAACAGGGGGAAGAGACCCAGTACTTC
TRBJ1-1 | NA | NA | TRBV5-1 | CASSYRSVMNTEAFF | TGCGCCAGCAGCTACCGGTCGGTCATGAACACTGAAGCTTTCTTT
TRBJ1-1 | NA | TRBD1 | TRBV19 | CASSIETGDTEAFF | TGTGCCAGTAGTATCGAGACAGGGGACACTGAAGCTTTCTTT
TRBJ2-7 | NA | NA | TRBV28 | CASTIGLSYEQYF | TGTGCCAGCACCATTGGGCTATCCTACGAGCAGTACTTC
TRBJ1-1 | NA | NA | TRBV5-1 | CASSFWSPLVSDTEAFF | TGCGCCAGCAGCTTCTGGTCTCCTCTAGTGTCGGACACTGAAGCTTTCTTT
TRBJ2-1 | few | NA | TRBV7-9 | CASSPPGTLSYNEQFF | TGTGCCAGCAGCCCCCCCGGGACTCTCTCCTACAATGAGCAGTTCTTC
TRBJ1-1 | NA | TRBD1 | TRBV7-6 | CASSFRTGGEAFF | TGTGCCAGCAGCTTTCGGACAGGGGGCGAAGCTTTCTTT
TRBJ1-3 | NA | NA | TRBV9 | CASSVGQPSLSGNTIYF | TGTGCCAGCAGCGTAGGACAGCCATCCCTCTCTGGAAACACCATATATTTT
TRBJ2-5 | few | NA | TRBV29-1 | CSVEDIGQTQYLEETQYF | TGCAGCGTTGAAGATATAGGACAGACTCAATATTTAGAAGAGACCCAGTACTTC
TRBJ2-7 | few | NA | TRBV30 | CAWSPGNLYEQYF | TGTGCCTGGAGCCCAGGGAACCTCTACGAGCAGTACTTC
TRBJ2-5 | NA | NA | TRBV7-2 | CASSLRDTQETQYF | TGTGCCAGCAGCCTTAGGGACACGCAAGAGACCCAGTACTTC
TRBJ2-4 | few | NA | TRBV28 | CASRNRLRVAKNIQYF | TGTGCCAGCAGGAACCGGCTCCGGGTAGCCAAAAACATTCAGTACTTC
TRBJ2-5 | NA | TRBD1 | TRBV6-5 | CASKPSTGDETQYF | TGTGCCAGCAAACCATCCACAGGGGATGAGACCCAGTACTTC
TRBJ1-1 | few | NA | TRBV27 | CASSPEAVQWGTHRGTEAFF | TGTGCCAGCAGTCCGGAGGCAGTTCAATGGGGGACACATAGAGGCACTGAAGCTTTCTTT
TRBJ1-6 | few | TRBD1 | TRBV11-3 | CASRPGQGNSPLHF | TGTGCCAGCAGACCGGGACAGGGGAATTCACCCCTCCACTTT
TRBJ2-1 | NA | NA | TRBV11-2 | CASSFSRSLYNEQFF | TGTGCCAGCAGCTTTTCTCGGAGCCTCTACAATGAGCAGTTCTTC
TRBJ1-4 | once | NA | TRBV28 | CASRGAAQNEKLFF | TGTGCCAGCAGGGGGGCCGCCCAAAATGAAAAACTGTTTTTT
TRBJ1-1 | NA | NA | TRBV29-1 | CSASRGQLNTEAFF | TGCAGCGCTTCCAGAGGACAGCTGAACACTGAAGCTTTCTTT
TRBJ1-1 | NA | TRBD1 | TRBV11-2 | CASSLTGPNTEAFF | TGTGCCAGCAGCCTGACAGGGCCTAACACTGAAGCTTTCTTT
TRBJ2-3 | once | TRBD1 | TRBV11-3 | CASSPKGTGGLDTQYF | TGTGCCAGCAGCCCTAAGGGGACAGGGGGTTTAGATACGCAGTATTTT
TRBJ2-3 | NA | NA | TRBV27 | CASNDRRTFPRQYF | TGTGCCAGCAACGACAGGAGGACCTTCCCACGGCAGTATTTT